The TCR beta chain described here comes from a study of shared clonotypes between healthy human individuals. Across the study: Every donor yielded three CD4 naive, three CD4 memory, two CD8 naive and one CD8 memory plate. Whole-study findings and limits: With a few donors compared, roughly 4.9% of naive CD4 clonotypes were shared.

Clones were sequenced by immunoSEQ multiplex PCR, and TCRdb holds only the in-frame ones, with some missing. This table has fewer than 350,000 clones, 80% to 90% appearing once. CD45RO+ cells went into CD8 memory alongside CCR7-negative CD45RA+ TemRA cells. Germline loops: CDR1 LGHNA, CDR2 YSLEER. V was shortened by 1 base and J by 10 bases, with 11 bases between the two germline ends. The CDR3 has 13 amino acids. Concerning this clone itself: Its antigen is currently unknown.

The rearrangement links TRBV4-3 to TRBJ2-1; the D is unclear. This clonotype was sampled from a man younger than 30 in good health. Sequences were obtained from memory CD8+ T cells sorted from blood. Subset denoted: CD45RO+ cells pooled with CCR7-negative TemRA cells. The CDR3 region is CASSQAPSYEQFF. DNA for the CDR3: TGCGCCAGCAGCCAAGCCCCTAGTTACGAGCAGTTCTTC.